This T cell receptor (beta chain) was obtained from a study of CD8 T cells in Susac syndrome. Reverse transcription of roughly 0.45 to 1 ug RNA was performed with random hexamers. The immunoSEQ assay covered 54 Vbeta and 13 Jbeta segments for CDR3. TCRdb re-called the immunoSEQ multiplex PCR reads with MiXCR, one entry per CDR3 protein. The sample includes hundreds of thousands of distinct CDR3 sequences, over 90% of them seen just once. CD8+ and CD4+ blood T cells underwent TCR beta sequencing. The patients who served as multiple sclerosis controls were treatment-naive and had stable or active relapsing-remitting disease that fulfilled the revised McDonald criteria. CD8+ and CD4+ T cells were negatively isolated; TEMRA cells were FACS-enriched. The CDR3 loop spans 13 amino acids. The junction had 0 bases not matched to a gene; V was cut back by 5 bases and J by 4 bases. Germline CDR1 reads DFQATT; CDR2 reads SNEGSKA (reference sequence).

The sequenced material came from CD4+ T cells from PBMCs. The sequence was collected from a human donor with multiple sclerosis. The chain uses TRBV20-1 and TRBJ1-6, with TRBD1 identical over 9 bases. The CDR3 loop is CSAGTGYNSPLHF. The CDR3 DNA sequence: TGCAGTGCTGGGACAGGGTATAATTCACCCCTCCACTTT.